These 13 T cell receptor beta chains originate from one sample sequenced in a study of T cells of healthy individuals. Each CDR3 protein gets one entry after TCRdb re-called the 5' RACE reads with MiXCR. This sample has about 82,000 distinct CDR3 sequences; more than 4.5% occur once, and the top ten carry 7.5%. The origin of the receptors is a female donor in good health.

The chain carries TRBV29-1 and TRBJ1-3; D is unclear. There are 14 residues in the CDR3. Germline assignment: CDR1 SQVTM and CDR2 ANQGSEA. Trimming took off 3 bases at V and 0 bases at J, with 9 bases between the two ends. The CDR3 region has the DNA TGCAGCGTTGAGGCGCCAGCCTCTGGAAACACCATATATTTT. Translated: CSVEAPASGNTIYF. Together with reference TRBV29-1 and TRBJ1-3, the CDR3 gives the full variable domain: SAVISQKPSRDICQRGTSLTIQCQVDSQVTMMFWYRQQPGQSLTLIATANQGSEATYESGFVIDKFPISRPNLTFSTLTVSNMSPEDSSIYLCSVEAPASGNTIYFGEGSWLTVV.

Many counts were recorded for this clonotype. The rearrangement joins TRBV30 to TRBJ1-2; TRBD1 might be the D (5 bases). The germline V and J ends were trimmed by 2 bases and 5 bases, with 12 bases remaining between them. The CDR3 has 13 residues. Germline-derived CDR1 and CDR2 are GTSNPN and SVGIG (reference sequence). The CDR3 protein is CAWSLRQTYGYTF. DNA for the CDR3: TGTGCCTGGAGTTTGAGACAGACATATGGCTACACCTTC.

This clonotype came up many times. The chain combines TRBV6-1 with TRBJ2-1; D might be TRBD1 (8 bases). Germline loops: CDR1 MNHNS, CDR2 SASEGT. V was cut by 5 bases and J by 5 bases, with 16 bases left in between. This CDR3 has 15 amino acids. Here the CDR3 DNA reads TGTGCCAGCAGTCCGAGACAGGGGAGGGACAATGAGCAGTTCTTC. This codes for CASSPRQGRDNEQFF.

V gene TRBV18 combines with J gene TRBJ2-7; D unresolved. CDR1 KGHSH and CDR2 LQKENI come from the germline V gene. The CDR3 contains 12 residues. The ends were cut back, 5 bases at V and 0 bases at J, with 5 bases in the middle. CDR3 coding DNA: TGTGCCAGCTCAAACATCTCCTACGAGCAGTACTTC. Protein: CASSNISYEQYF.

The sample holds many counts of this clonotype. The chain is built from TRBV7-9 and TRBJ2-3, with D tentatively TRBD2 (5 bases). CDR3 size: 16 residues. The V gene's germline CDR1 is SEHNR and CDR2 FQNEAQ (reference sequence). Trimming removed 3 bases from V and 0 bases from J, with 13 bases in between. For the CDR3, the DNA is TGTGCCAGCAGCTTTTCGCTAGCCGCTAGCACAGATACGCAGTATTTT. Residues: CASSFSLAASTDTQYF.

This clonotype was recorded many times. V usage is TRBV9 and J usage is TRBJ1-2, with D tentatively TRBD1 (5 bases). This CDR3 has 16 amino acids. Trimming stripped 0 bases from V and 8 bases from J, with 20 bases between. Germline loops: CDR1 SGDLS, CDR2 YYNGEE. CDR3 sequence reads: CASSVDRDGSRGGYTF. CDR3 nucleotide sequence: TGTGCCAGCAGCGTAGACCGGGACGGCTCTCGCGGAGGCTACACCTTC.

At least ten counts were recorded for this clonotype. The V and J genes are TRBV28 and TRBJ2-7; perhaps TRBD1 as D (6 bases). The CDR3 has 14 amino acids. Germline loops: CDR1 MDHEN, CDR2 SYDVKM. Between the trimmed V and J ends, which lost 2 bases and 4 bases, there was a span of 12 bases. This CDR3 is CASSLGETGYEQYF. CDR3 DNA: TGTGCCAGCAGTTTAGGGGAAACAGGGTACGAGCAGTACTTC.

The chain has TRBV5-1 and TRBJ1-4, with D possibly matching TRBD1 (5 bases). The V end was cut by 2 bases, the J end by 4 bases, with 12 bases between. The CDR3 is made up of 15 amino acids. CDR1 and CDR2 (germline): SGHRS, YFSETQ. The CDR3 here is CASSFWGRYNEKLFF. CDR3 nucleotides: TGCGCCAGCAGCTTTTGGGGACGGTATAATGAAAAACTGTTTTTT. Combining the CDR3 with reference TRBV5-1 and TRBJ1-4 gives the whole variable domain KAGVTQTPRYLIKTRGQQVTLSCSPISGHRSVSWYQQTPGQGLQFLFEYFSETQRNKGNFPGRFSGRQFSNSRSEMNVSTLELGDSALYLCASSFWGRYNEKLFFGSGTQLSVL.

V usage is TRBV7-9 and J usage is TRBJ1-4, with 11 bases matching TRBD1. Germline V gene lookup returns CDR1 SEHNR and CDR2 FQNEAQ (reference sequence). This CDR3 comprises 14 residues. V lost 5 bases and J lost 8; bases outside the gene matches: 4. The CDR3 loop is CASSPGTGGEKLFF. In DNA, the CDR3 is TGTGCCAGCAGCCCCGGGACAGGGGGAGAAAAACTGTTTTTT.

In its sample, this clonotype was seen many times. The chain has TRBV20-1 and TRBJ1-5, with D possibly matching TRBD1 (6 bases). Germline assignment: CDR1 DFQATT and CDR2 SNEGSKA (reference sequence). Trimming shortened V by 5 bases and J by 3 bases, and 17 bases separated the two germline ends. This CDR3 spans 15 amino acids. The CDR3 DNA reads TGCAGTGCTCGAAGGTCCGACAGGAACAATCAGCCCCAGCATTTT. Protein: CSARRSDRNNQPQHF.

Many counts were recorded for this clonotype. V usage is TRBV10-3 and J usage is TRBJ2-5, with a tentative D call TRBD2 (5 bases). Germline V gives CDR1 ENHRY, CDR2 SYGVKD. V was clipped by 6 bases and J by 8 bases, with 16 bases between them. The CDR3 sequence is 13 residues long. The CDR3 sequence is CAIRGLADDTQYF. The CDR3 DNA reads TGTGCCATCAGAGGGCTAGCAGACGATACCCAGTACTTC.

This clonotype was detected ten times or more. The rearrangement joins TRBV4-3 to TRBJ1-3; unclear D gene. Looked up from germline, CDR1 is LGHNA and CDR2 is YSLEER. With 0 bases removed from V and 0 bases from J, the gap between germline ends came to 15 bases. CDR3 length equals 18 residues. The CDR3 region is CASSQDFRRGSSGNTIYF. The CDR3 DNA follows: TGCGCCAGCAGCCAAGATTTTCGCAGAGGATCCTCTGGAAACACCATATATTTT.

The rearrangement links TRBV6-1 to TRBJ1-4; D is undetermined. The germline gives CDR1 MNHNS, CDR2 SASEGT. The CDR3 loop spans 17 amino acids. The V end was cut by 4 bases, the J end by 8 bases, with 23 bases between. CDR3 in amino acids: CASSVSFVQGWNEKLFF. CDR3 DNA sequence: TGTGCCAGCAGTGTCTCCTTCGTGCAAGGGTGGAACGAAAAACTGTTTTTT.